The 9 T cell receptor beta chains below come from one sample, sequenced in a study of early T cells in non-severe SARS-CoV-2 infection. TCRdb reprocessed the 5' RACE reads with MiXCR, giving one entry per CDR3 protein. The profile shows about 50,000 distinct CDR3 sequences, about a tenth of them singletons. Material: whole blood. The receptors were sampled from an adult who was a healthcare worker with PCR-confirmed SARS-CoV-2 infection or an uninfected control (not recorded which).

The gene calls are TRBV29-1 and TRBJ2-5; 7 positions match TRBD1. Germline CDR1 and CDR2: SQVTM and ANQGSEA. The V gene end was trimmed by 1 base and the J gene end by 2 bases; junction bases not matched to a gene: 7. The CDR3 consists of 15 residues. CDR3 coding DNA: TGCAGCGTTGAAGGTCACCGGGACAGACAAGAGACCCAGTACTTC. Translating gives CSVEGHRDRQETQYF.

At least ten counts were recorded for this clonotype. The chain is built from TRBV7-2 and TRBJ2-5; tentative D call: TRBD2 (6 bases). The germline CDR1 and CDR2 sequences are SGHTA and FQGNSA. This CDR3 is built from 14 residues. Trimming removed 5 bases at V and 4 bases at J, with 14 bases between. CDR3 loop: CASSPRLGGETQYF. The CDR3 nucleotides are TGTGCCAGCAGCCCCCGACTGGGGGGAGAGACCCAGTACTTC.

This clonotype was seen only a few times. The rearrangement links TRBV11-3 to TRBJ2-7; TRBD2 might be the D (6 bases). The germline V and J ends were trimmed by 2 bases and 2 bases, with 10 bases remaining between them. Germline CDR1 and CDR2: SGHNT and YENEEA. CDR3 length: 14 residues. The CDR3 region has the DNA TGTGCCAGCAGCTTATATGGCGGGACCTACGAGCAGTACTTC. Its protein product is CASSLYGGTYEQYF.

This clonotype was seen more than once but under ten times. The chain combines TRBV11-2 with TRBJ1-1, with D unresolved. The V and J ends lost 0 bases and 8 bases respectively, with 13 bases between them. From germline, CDR1 is SGHAT and CDR2 FQNNGV. The CDR3 runs to 14 residues. This CDR3 reads CASSLETPDDEAFF. CDR3 in DNA: TGTGCCAGCAGCTTAGAGACCCCAGATGACGAAGCTTTCTTT. Using reference TRBV11-2 and TRBJ1-1 for the parts outside the CDR3, the full variable domain is EAGVAQSPRYKIIEKRQSVAFWCNPISGHATLYWYQQILGQGPKLLIQFQNNGVVDDSQLPKDRFSAERLKGVDSTLKIQPAKLEDSAVYLCASSLETPDDEAFFGQGTRLTVV.

This clonotype has at least ten counts. The gene calls are TRBV5-5 and TRBJ2-5, with D perhaps matching TRBD2 (5 bases). The CDR3 contains 16 residues. The germline gives CDR1 SGHKS, CDR2 YYEKEE (reference sequence). Trimming stripped 0 bases from V and 2 bases from J, with 14 bases between. The CDR3 here is CASSLGDLRRQETQYF. CDR3 coding DNA: TGTGCCAGCAGCTTGGGGGATCTAAGGAGGCAAGAGACCCAGTACTTC.

This clonotype showed up many times. The rearrangement uses TRBV28 and TRBJ1-2; D gene uncertain. V was shortened by 11 bases and J by 2 bases, with 12 bases between the two germline ends. Germline V gives CDR1 MDHEN, CDR2 SYDVKM. The CDR3 has 12 amino acids. In DNA, the CDR3 is TGTGCCTCGAGGCGAGAGAACTATGGCTACACCTTC. It encodes CASRRENYGYTF.

Ten or more counts support this clonotype. The chain recombines TRBV20-1 with TRBJ1-5, with D tentatively TRBD1 (5 bases). The germline V gene has CDR1 DFQATT and CDR2 SNEGSKA (reference sequence). The CDR3 extends over 12 amino acids. Trimming cost V 3 bases and J 4 bases, with 7 bases left between them. The CDR3 region has the DNA TGCAGTGCTAGCGGGGGTAATCAGCCCCAGCATTTT. It codes for CSASGGNQPQHF.

This clonotype was recorded at least ten times. The chain uses TRBV5-1 and TRBJ2-1; D is perhaps TRBD1 or TRBD2 (6 bases each). V was cut by 0 bases and J by 7 bases, with 14 bases left in between. The germline gives CDR1 SGHRS, CDR2 YFSETQ. The length of the CDR3 is 15 residues. CDR3 nucleotides: TGCGCCAGCAGCTTGGAACGGGGGCGGACGAATGAGCAGTTCTTC. This gives the protein CASSLERGRTNEQFF. Using reference TRBV5-1 and TRBJ2-1 for the parts outside the CDR3, the full variable domain is KAGVTQTPRYLIKTRGQQVTLSCSPISGHRSVSWYQQTPGQGLQFLFEYFSETQRNKGNFPGRFSGRQFSNSRSEMNVSTLELGDSALYLCASSLERGRTNEQFFGPGTRLTVL.

Details on this clonotype: This sequence may be a read error, since a much larger clone differs from it by one base. J is TRBJ2-1 and V is TRBV28, with 8 bases lining up with TRBD2. Per the germline V gene, CDR1 is MDHEN and CDR2 is SYDVKM. Unmatched junction bases numbered 4, after V lost 2 bases and J lost 1 base. The CDR3 length is 16 residues. CDR3 DNA sequence: TGTGCCAGCAGTTTAATTGCGGGAGGATCCTACAATGAGCAGTTCTTC. Translation gives CASSLIAGGSYNEQFF.